This T cell receptor beta chain emerged from a study of Ad26.COV2.S vaccination and SARS-CoV-2 variants. Assay used: immunoSEQ multiplex PCR; TCRdb lists only in-frame clones, some missing. The repertoire has about 280,000 clones, over 75% of them found once; the top ten carry around 3%. The V and J ends lost 3 bases and 5 bases respectively, with 16 bases between them. This CDR3 has 15 amino acids. Germline CDR1 SGHTA, CDR2 FQGNSA. Treatment meaning: 15 to 20 received Ad26.COV2.S at low or high dose, single or two shots; 5 received placebo; per-sample allocation not given. On day 63 after the first injection, vaccine and placebo recipients gave samples. This clone appeared a few times.

The gene calls are TRBV7-2 and TRBJ1-2, with D perhaps TRBD1 (5 bases). The sample here was peripheral blood, taken in a trial of Ad26.COV2.S vaccine versus placebo. The receptor's source is a person between 18 and 60 years old who received the Ad26.COV2.S COVID-19 vaccine or a placebo. The chain's CDR3 is CASSFRAGWEYGYTF. The CDR3 DNA is TGTGCCAGCAGCTTCAGGGCCGGCTGGGAATATGGCTACACCTTC.